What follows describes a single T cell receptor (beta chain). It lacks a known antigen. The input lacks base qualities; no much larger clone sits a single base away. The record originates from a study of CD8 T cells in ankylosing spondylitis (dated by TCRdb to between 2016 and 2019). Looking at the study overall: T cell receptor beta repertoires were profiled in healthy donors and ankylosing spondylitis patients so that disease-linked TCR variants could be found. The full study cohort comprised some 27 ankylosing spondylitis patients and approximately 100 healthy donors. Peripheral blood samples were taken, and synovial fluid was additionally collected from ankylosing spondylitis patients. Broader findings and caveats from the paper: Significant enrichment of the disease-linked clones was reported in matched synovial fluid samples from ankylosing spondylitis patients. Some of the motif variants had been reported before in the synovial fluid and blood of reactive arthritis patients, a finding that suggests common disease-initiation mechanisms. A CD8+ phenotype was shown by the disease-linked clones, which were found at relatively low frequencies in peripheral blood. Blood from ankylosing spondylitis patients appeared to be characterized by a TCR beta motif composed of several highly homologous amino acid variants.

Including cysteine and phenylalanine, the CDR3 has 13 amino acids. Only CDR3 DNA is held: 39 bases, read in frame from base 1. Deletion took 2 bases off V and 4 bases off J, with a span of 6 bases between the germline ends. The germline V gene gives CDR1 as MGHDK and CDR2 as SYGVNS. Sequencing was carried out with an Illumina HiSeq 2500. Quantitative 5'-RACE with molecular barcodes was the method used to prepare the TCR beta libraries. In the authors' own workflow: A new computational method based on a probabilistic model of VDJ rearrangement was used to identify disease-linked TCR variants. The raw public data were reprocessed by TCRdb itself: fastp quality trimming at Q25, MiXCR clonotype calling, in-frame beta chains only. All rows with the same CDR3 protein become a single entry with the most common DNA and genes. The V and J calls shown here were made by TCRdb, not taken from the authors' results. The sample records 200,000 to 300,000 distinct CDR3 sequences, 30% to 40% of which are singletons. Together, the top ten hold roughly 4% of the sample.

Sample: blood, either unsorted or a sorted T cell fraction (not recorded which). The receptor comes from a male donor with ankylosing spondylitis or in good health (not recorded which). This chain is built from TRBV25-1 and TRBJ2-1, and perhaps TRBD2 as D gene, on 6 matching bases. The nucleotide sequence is TGTGCCAGCAGTGAAGGGAGGTACAATGAGCAGTTCTTC. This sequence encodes CASSEGRYNEQFF.